A single sample gave rise to the 28 T cell receptor beta chains below, sequenced in a study of response to subunit inactivated influenza vaccine. TCRdb reanalysed the RT-PCR reads using MiXCR and keeps one entry per CDR3 protein. The sample yields 550,000 to 600,000 distinct CDR3 sequences, approximately 12% seen once. The specimen comprised PBMCs from blood, sampled on the day of vaccination. These receptors all come from a man aged 50 to 60 who received an inactivated influenza vaccine.

In this sample, this clonotype turned up many times. The rearrangement links TRBV10-3 to TRBJ2-2; tentatively, D is TRBD2 (6 bases). The CDR3 extends over 16 amino acids. Germline CDR1 reads ENHRY; CDR2 reads SYGVKD. V was pared by 6 bases and J by 6 bases, with 20 bases between. CDR3 in DNA: TGTGCCATCAGGCCCGGGACTTGGGCTTCACCCGGGGAGCTGTTTTTT. Protein product: CAIRPGTWASPGELFF.

The chain carries TRBV29-1 and TRBJ2-1; 10 bases fit TRBD2. Unmatched junction bases numbered 8, after V lost 7 bases and J lost 8 bases. Germline CDR1 is SQVTM and CDR2 is ANQGSEA. The CDR3 is 13 amino acids. CDR3 DNA: TGCAGCGGATCAGCGGGAGGGGCGCATGAGCAGTTCTTC. This sequence encodes CSGSAGGAHEQFF.

J is TRBJ2-3 and V is TRBV5-1; no firm D call. The CDR3 totals 17 residues. Germline loops: CDR1 SGHRS, CDR2 YFSETQ. V lost 1 base and J 0 bases, leaving 15 bases between the germline ends. As DNA, the CDR3 is TGCGCCAGCAGCTTGAGGCTACCCTCAATCAGCACAGATACGCAGTATTTT. Encoded protein: CASSLRLPSISTDTQYF.

This clonotype occurred a few times. The chain has TRBV20-1 and TRBJ2-1; possible D gene TRBD1, 5 bases. The CDR3 contains 11 residues. Trimming took 5 bases from V and 9 from J, leaving 11 bases between them. In germline, CDR1 is DFQATT, CDR2 SNEGSKA (reference sequence). The CDR3 DNA follows: TGCAGTGCTCACGAACAGGTTGAGCAGTTCTTC. Translation gives CSAHEQVEQFF.

The chain couples TRBV7-8 to TRBJ2-3; D is uncertain. Germline loops: CDR1 SGHVS, CDR2 FQNEAQ. The CDR3 contains 13 residues. V was shortened by 1 base and J by 6 bases, with 8 bases between the two germline ends. For the CDR3, the DNA is TGTGCCAGCAGCTTAGTAAACCCCGATACGCAGTATTTT. Translated: CASSLVNPDTQYF.

V usage is TRBV7-9 and J usage is TRBJ1-1; D unclear. This CDR3 spans 13 amino acids. Per germline, CDR1 SEHNR and CDR2 FQNEAQ (reference sequence). V was shortened by 1 base and J by 6 bases, with 9 bases between the two germline ends. The chain's CDR3 is CASSLDWQAEAFF. As DNA, the CDR3 is TGTGCCAGCAGCTTAGACTGGCAGGCTGAAGCTTTCTTT.

There are a few counts of this clonotype. The CDR3 DNA follows: TGTGCCAGCAGCCCTAGAGGTGCATTAGCTGGAAACACCATATATTTT. This codes for CASSPRGALAGNTIYF. The chain has TRBV7-8 and TRBJ1-3; D is ambiguous. The CDR3 loop spans 16 amino acids. Trimming pared 5 bases from V and 2 bases from J, leaving 16 bases between. Germline V lookup: CDR1 SGHVS, CDR2 FQNEAQ. Filled out from reference TRBV7-8 and TRBJ1-3, the complete variable domain reads GAGVSQSPRYKVAKRGQDVALRCDPISGHVSLFWYQQALGQGPEFLTYFQNEAQLDKSGLPSDRFFAERPEGSVSTLKIQRTQQEDSAVYLCASSPRGALAGNTIYFGEGSWLTVV.

V gene TRBV7-9 combines with J gene TRBJ2-4; TRBD2 agrees at 15 bases. This CDR3 has 16 amino acids. Germline V gene lookup returns CDR1 SEHNR and CDR2 FQNEAQ (reference sequence). The ends lost 5 bases at V and 4 bases at J; junction bases unmatched: 3. CDR3 bases: TGTGCCAGCAGCACGGGACTAGCGGGGGGAAAAAACATTCAGTACTTC. This codes for CASSTGLAGGKNIQYF.

The V and J genes are TRBV20-1 and TRBJ2-3; D gene unclear. CDR1 is DFQATT, CDR2 SNEGSKA, per germline (reference sequence). Trimming pared 0 bases from V and 4 bases from J, leaving 5 bases between. The CDR3 runs 12 residues. This CDR3 reads CSARDLSDTQYF. The CDR3 nucleotides read TGCAGTGCTAGAGATCTGTCAGATACGCAGTATTTT.

The V gene is TRBV7-2, the J gene TRBJ2-7, with D possibly called TRBD1 or TRBD2 (7 bases each). This CDR3 has 17 amino acids. The V end lost 1 base, the J end lost 4 bases, and 20 bases lay between the germline ends. Germline V CDR1 and CDR2: SGHTA, FQGNSA. CDR3 nucleotides: TGTGCCAGCAGCTTAGGTGTTTCGGCCAGGGGGGGGTACGAGCAGTACTTC. Amino acids: CASSLGVSARGGYEQYF.

This clonotype was detected only a few times. The chain is built from TRBV2 and TRBJ2-3; D tentatively reads TRBD1 or TRBD2 (5 bases each). Germline CDR1 is SNHLY and CDR2 is FYNNEI. V was cut by 6 bases and J by 0 bases, with 16 bases left in between. The CDR3 has 16 residues. CDR3: CASREVRAGSTDTQYF. In DNA, the CDR3 is TGTGCCAGCAGGGAGGTCCGGGCAGGGAGCACAGATACGCAGTATTTT.

This clonotype was counted only a few times. This chain uses TRBV20-1 with TRBJ2-3; TRBD1 matches at 9 bases. Germline CDR1 reads DFQATT; CDR2 reads SNEGSKA (reference sequence). CDR3 length: 14 residues. V dropped 6 bases and J dropped 4; count of bases not matched to a gene: 8. The CDR3 is CSAIRDRAPDTQYF. In nucleotides, the CDR3 is TGCAGTGCAATCCGGGACAGGGCCCCAGATACGCAGTATTTT.

This clonotype was seen a handful of times. The chain carries TRBV5-5 and TRBJ2-2, with a tentative D call TRBD1 (6 bases). The CDR3 runs to 15 residues. Per the germline V gene, CDR1 is SGHKS and CDR2 is YYEKEE (reference sequence). V lost 4 bases and J 3 bases, leaving 13 bases between the germline ends. This chain's CDR3 is CASSVRDTDTGELFF. The CDR3 DNA reads as TGTGCCAGCAGCGTCCGGGACACTGACACCGGGGAGCTGTTTTTT.

The chain carries TRBV27 and TRBJ2-7; D gene unclear. V lost 7 bases and J lost 6, with 13 bases in between. The germline gives CDR1 MNHEY, CDR2 SMNVEV (reference sequence). This CDR3 has 12 residues. The CDR3: CASNSPWGEQYF. CDR3 DNA: TGTGCCAGCAACTCTCCCTGGGGCGAGCAGTACTTC.

This clonotype was seen only a few times. The chain couples TRBV7-2 to TRBJ2-5, with TRBD2 matching 14 bases. With V trimmed by 3 bases and J by 4 bases, 7 bases remained unmatched. This CDR3 is built from 17 residues. The germline V gene has CDR1 SGHTA and CDR2 FQGNSA. CDR3 bases: TGTGCCAGCAGCTTGGGGGGACTAGCGGGAGCCCGAGAGACCCAGTACTTC. This codes for CASSLGGLAGARETQYF.

Ten or more counts support this clonotype. One end of the junction varies from germline; a read error may be responsible. The CDR3 here is CASRRAAGLAGGSHEQYF. Here the CDR3 DNA reads TGTGCCAGCAGAAGGGCAGCGGGACTAGCGGGAGGCTCCCACGAGCAGTACTTC. V is TRBV6-1 and J is TRBJ2-7, with 15 bases identical to TRBD2. The CDR3 loop spans 18 amino acids. Per the germline V gene, CDR1 is MNHNS and CDR2 is SASEGT.

In this sample, this clonotype turned up many times. The gene calls are TRBV12-3 or TRBV12-4 and TRBJ2-1; 7 nucleotides line up with TRBD1. Trimming at V came to 5 bases and at J to 2 bases, leaving 0 bases not matched to a gene. This CDR3 has 13 residues. CDR3 sequence: CASSGTAYNEQFF. CDR3 DNA: TGTGCCAGCAGTGGGACAGCCTACAATGAGCAGTTCTTC.

The chain joins TRBV2 to TRBJ2-1; maybe TRBD1 (6 bases). The V end lost 3 bases, the J end lost 4 bases, and 22 bases lay between the germline ends. Per the germline V gene, CDR1 is SNHLY and CDR2 is FYNNEI. The CDR3 sequence is 18 residues long. The CDR3 here is CASSDHLGMGALYNEQFF. The CDR3 DNA is TGTGCCAGCAGTGACCACCTCGGTATGGGGGCCTTATACAATGAGCAGTTCTTC.

Ten or more counts support this clonotype. The chain uses TRBV5-1 and TRBJ2-7, with a weak D call TRBD2 (6 bases). The germline V gene has CDR1 SGHRS and CDR2 YFSETQ. V lost 4 bases to trimming and J lost 1 base, with 24 bases between them. This CDR3 region has 18 residues. The CDR3 reads CASSALFQRANPSYEQYF. As DNA, the CDR3 is TGCGCCAGCAGCGCCCTCTTCCAGCGGGCGAACCCATCCTACGAGCAGTACTTC.

In its sample, this clonotype was seen a few times. The chain uses TRBV9 and TRBJ1-2; the D is unclear. The CDR3 runs to 15 residues. V was cut by 0 bases and J by 0 bases, with 9 bases left in between. Germline V CDR1 and CDR2: SGDLS, YYNGEE. The CDR3 loop is CASSVAQTSNYGYTF. The DNA for the CDR3 is TGTGCCAGCAGCGTAGCTCAGACCTCTAACTATGGCTACACCTTC. Using reference TRBV9 and TRBJ1-2 for the parts outside the CDR3, the full variable domain is DSGVTQTPKHLITATGQRVTLRCSPRSGDLSVYWYQQSLDQGLQFLIQYYNGEERAKGNILERFSAQQFPDLHSELNLSSLELGDSALYFCASSVAQTSNYGYTFGSGTRLTVV.

This sequence joins TRBV28 and TRBJ2-1, with 8 bases matching TRBD2. This CDR3 is 15 amino acids long. Trimming removed 5 bases from V and 6 bases from J; junction bases left unmatched: 9. CDR1 and CDR2 (germline): MDHEN, SYDVKM. The CDR3 nucleotides are TGTGCCAGCAGTACCCGTAGAGGGACTAGCAATGAGCAGTTCTTC. Translated: CASSTRRGTSNEQFF.

This clonotype was seen more than once but under ten times. The chain links TRBV28 to TRBJ2-7, with a weak D call TRBD2 (5 bases). Trimming removed 6 bases at V and 6 bases at J, with 15 bases between. There are 13 residues in the CDR3. CDR1 is MDHEN and CDR2 is SYDVKM in the germline V gene. CDR3: CASSPGRVFEQYF. Here the CDR3 DNA reads TGTGCCAGCAGCCCCGGGCGGGTGTTCGAGCAGTACTTC.

The sample holds a few counts of this clonotype. The gene calls are TRBV6-5 and TRBJ1-1; 7 bases match TRBD1. V gave up 0 bases and J gave up 3 bases; unmatched junction bases: 1. This CDR3 region has 14 residues. CDR1 is MNHEY, CDR2 SVGAGI, per germline. The CDR3 nucleotides read TGTGCCAGCAGTTACTCTCAGGGGGACACTGAAGCTTTCTTT. Residues: CASSYSQGDTEAFF.

There are a few counts of this clonotype. The chain couples TRBV20-1 to TRBJ1-5, with D possibly being TRBD1 (5 bases). V was pared by 3 bases and J by 1 base, with 10 bases between. Germline values: CDR1 DFQATT, CDR2 SNEGSKA (reference sequence). The CDR3 length is 14 residues. The CDR3 spells CSASKGPSNQPQHF. The CDR3 region has the DNA TGCAGTGCTAGCAAGGGGCCGAGCAATCAGCCCCAGCATTTT.

The chain is built from TRBV20-1 and TRBJ2-7; 9 bases map to TRBD2. The CDR3 covers 16 residues. Germline lookup yields CDR1 DFQATT and CDR2 SNEGSKA (reference sequence). Trimming took 6 bases from V and 0 from J; bases not matched to a gene: 12. CDR3 coding DNA: TGCAGTGCAATAGCGGGAGTGGGAAGTAGCTCCTACGAGCAGTACTTC. This sequence encodes CSAIAGVGSSSYEQYF.

This clonotype was detected ten times or more. The chain employs TRBV12-3 or TRBV12-4 and TRBJ1-2; the D gene is possibly TRBD1 (5 bases). The CDR3 is 13 residues long. V lost 6 bases and J 8 bases, leaving 16 bases between the germline ends. The CDR3 nucleotides are TGTGCCAGCAGCCGAAGAGGGGCTGGGGGCTACACCTTC. Its protein product is CASSRRGAGGYTF.

This clonotype was seen a few times. This sequence joins TRBV18 and TRBJ2-6; D may be TRBD1 (6 bases). The V end was cut by 5 bases, the J end by 0 bases, with 14 bases between. The CDR3 has 17 residues. Germline CDR1 is KGHSH and CDR2 is LQKENI. CDR3 DNA: TGTGCCAGCTCAACAGGACAGAGTTCCTCTGGGGCCAACGTCCTGACTTTC. It translates to CASSTGQSSSGANVLTF.

The chain is built from TRBV29-1 and TRBJ2-7; D might be TRBD1 or TRBD2, each matching 6 bases. Looked up from germline, CDR1 is SQVTM and CDR2 is ANQGSEA. The CDR3 covers 16 residues. With 4 bases removed from V and 4 bases from J, the gap between germline ends came to 23 bases. CDR3 sequence reads: CSVASLPGLGAYEQYF. The CDR3 region has the DNA TGCAGCGTTGCTAGCTTGCCGGGACTGGGGGCTTACGAGCAGTACTTC.